A single sample gave rise to the 24 T cell receptor beta chains below, sequenced in a study of control samples from healthy donors and cancer patients. TCRdb keeps only in-frame clones here, not all; method: immunoSEQ multiplex PCR. The sample includes approximately 100,000 clones, approximately 84% of them seen just once. What was sequenced was PBMCs. The source is a man in his 70s with lung cancer.

This clone was seen a single time. The chain recombines TRBV20-1 with TRBJ2-7; D is uncertain. This CDR3 is 16 amino acids long. Deletions cut 3 bases from V and 2 bases from J, with 20 bases between. The V gene's germline CDR1 is DFQATT and CDR2 SNEGSKA (reference sequence). The CDR3 DNA follows: TGCAGTGCTAGTGACTCCCGCCCTCGTCCTCCCTACGAGCAGTACTTC. Translating it yields CSASDSRPRPPYEQYF.

The chain combines TRBV6-5 with TRBJ1-1; 8 bases agree with TRBD1. Germline assignment: CDR1 MNHEY and CDR2 SVGAGI. The CDR3 consists of 15 residues. J was trimmed by 0 bases and V by 6 bases; bases with no gene match: 6. The CDR3 protein is CASRGDRSMNTEAFF. CDR3 coding DNA: TGTGCCAGCAGGGGGGACAGGTCGATGAACACTGAAGCTTTCTTT.

The genes are TRBV4-1 and TRBJ1-2, with 9 bases aligning to TRBD1. The CDR3 totals 18 residues. V lost 5 bases, J lost 4 bases, and 17 bases stayed unmatched. The germline gives CDR1 MGHRA, CDR2 YSYEKL. Here the CDR3 reads CASSSSGTGLSGSYGYTF. The CDR3 bases are TGCGCCAGCAGCTCCTCCGGGACAGGGTTATCGGGGAGCTATGGCTACACCTTC.

This sequence joins TRBV6-2 or TRBV6-3 and TRBJ2-2; 11 bases are a match to TRBD1. The J segment lost 5 bases and the V segment lost 2 bases, leaving 4 bases of the junction unmatched. Germline loops: CDR1 MNHEY, CDR2 SVGEGT. There are 16 residues in the CDR3. In nucleotides, the CDR3 is TGTGCCAGCAGTTACCCCGGACAGGGGGCAACCGGGGAGCTGTTTTTT. Encoded protein: CASSYPGQGATGELFF.

This chain connects TRBV9 to TRBJ1-5, with 7 bases lining up with TRBD1. J was trimmed by 7 bases and V by 4 bases; bases with no gene match: 8. This CDR3 has 14 residues. Germline assignment: CDR1 SGDLS and CDR2 YYNGEE. The CDR3 loop reads CASSPRQGGQPQHF. CDR3 coding DNA: TGTGCCAGCAGCCCAAGACAGGGCGGGCAGCCCCAGCATTTT. Full variable domain (outside the CDR3, taken from reference TRBV9 and TRBJ1-5): DSGVTQTPKHLITATGQRVTLRCSPRSGDLSVYWYQQSLDQGLQFLIQYYNGEERAKGNILERFSAQQFPDLHSELNLSSLELGDSALYFCASSPRQGGQPQHFGDGTRLSIL.

The gene calls are TRBV18 and TRBJ1-5; tentatively, D is TRBD1 (5 bases). Trimming cost V 5 bases and J 4 bases, with 12 bases left between them. Germline assignment: CDR1 KGHSH and CDR2 LQKENI. The CDR3 is 14 residues long. The CDR3 sequence is CASSNQGGNQPQHF. CDR3 coding DNA: TGTGCCAGCTCAAACCAGGGTGGAAATCAGCCCCAGCATTTT. Combining the CDR3 with reference TRBV18 and TRBJ1-5 gives the whole variable domain NAGVMQNPRHLVRRRGQEARLRCSPMKGHSHVYWYRQLPEEGLKFMVYLQKENIIDESGMPKERFSAEFPKEGPSILRIQQVVRGDSAAYFCASSNQGGNQPQHFGDGTRLSIL.

The genes are TRBV24-1 and TRBJ2-2, with 10 bases fitting TRBD1. J was trimmed by 4 bases and V by 3 bases; bases with no gene match: 16. Germline V lookup: CDR1 KGHDR, CDR2 SFDVKD. CDR3 length: 20 residues. The CDR3 loop is CATSDTFGQGEKLGTGELFF. CDR3 bases: TGTGCCACCAGTGATACTTTCGGACAGGGGGAAAAGTTGGGCACCGGGGAGCTGTTTTTT.

V gene TRBV5-1 combines with J gene TRBJ2-2, with 7 bases fitting TRBD2. Germline trimming cut 5 bases from V and 5 bases from J; bases unmatched to any gene: 3. The CDR3 is made up of 13 amino acids. Germline values: CDR1 SGHRS, CDR2 YFSETQ. The CDR3 DNA reads as TGCGCCAGCAGTAGGGAGGGGACCGGGGAGCTGTTTTTT. Translating it yields CASSREGTGELFF.

The V call is TRBV2, the J call TRBJ2-2, with 8 bases fitting TRBD1. The CDR3 extends over 14 amino acids. The J segment lost 2 bases and the V segment lost 9 bases, leaving 5 bases of the junction unmatched. Germline V gene sequence: CDR1 SNHLY, CDR2 FYNNEI. CDR3 coding DNA: TGTGCCAGTGGACAGGGTTTCAACACCGGGGAGCTGTTTTTT. Its protein product is CASGQGFNTGELFF.

This chain connects TRBV19 to TRBJ1-5, with TRBD1 matching over 7 bases. The CDR3 extends over 14 amino acids. Looked up from germline, CDR1 is LNHDA and CDR2 is SQIVND (reference sequence). V shed 6 bases, J shed 4 bases, and the junction held 6 bases outside the gene matches. The DNA of the CDR3 is TGTGCCAGTAGCCGGGGGACAGATAATCAGCCCCAGCATTTT. Its protein product is CASSRGTDNQPQHF.

The chain is built from TRBV18 and TRBJ2-1; D call uncertain. Trimming stripped 0 bases from V and 7 bases from J, with 7 bases between. The CDR3 consists of 13 residues. Germline V CDR1 and CDR2: KGHSH, LQKENI. Here the CDR3 reads CASSPPQVNEQFF. The CDR3 DNA reads as TGTGCCAGCTCACCACCGCAGGTAAATGAGCAGTTCTTC.

This chain joins TRBV9 and TRBJ1-6; D is unresolved. The germline CDR1 and CDR2 sequences are SGDLS and YYNGEE. CDR3 length: 14 amino acids. Between the trimmed V and J ends, which lost 3 bases and 4 bases, there was a span of 8 bases. Here the CDR3 reads CASSAQTYNSPLHF. In DNA form, the CDR3 reads TGTGCCAGCAGCGCTCAAACTTATAATTCACCCCTCCACTTT.

The chain recombines TRBV6-5 with TRBJ2-3; 7 bases agree with TRBD2. Germline V gene sequence: CDR1 MNHEY, CDR2 SVGAGI. The CDR3 loop spans 15 amino acids. Germline trimming cut 0 bases from V and 4 bases from J; bases unmatched to any gene: 4. The chain's CDR3 is CASSYSGAGSDTQYF. In DNA, the CDR3 is TGTGCCAGCAGTTACTCGGGAGCGGGGTCAGATACGCAGTATTTT.

The genes are TRBV4-2 and TRBJ1-5; tentative D call: TRBD1 (5 bases). The CDR3 is 15 amino acids. The V end lost 6 bases, the J end lost 3 bases, and 15 bases lay between the germline ends. Germline V gives CDR1 LGHNA, CDR2 YNFKEQ. This chain's CDR3 is CASSSGTDDNQPQHF. As DNA, the CDR3 is TGTGCCAGCAGTTCCGGGACGGATGACAATCAGCCCCAGCATTTT.

This chain uses TRBV7-9 with TRBJ2-1; the match to TRBD2 covers 12 bases. The CDR3 contains 17 residues. Trimming at V came to 4 bases and at J to 5 bases, leaving 9 bases not matched to a gene. Per the germline V gene, CDR1 is SEHNR and CDR2 is FQNEAQ (reference sequence). The CDR3: CASSSPPRTSGDNEQFF. The DNA for the CDR3 is TGTGCCAGCAGCTCACCCCCCCGGACTAGCGGGGACAATGAGCAGTTCTTC.

The CDR3 reads CASSQDSVAGGRNEQFF. In DNA, the CDR3 is TGTGCCAGCAGCCAAGATTCGGTTGCGGGGGGTAGAAATGAGCAGTTCTTC. The genes are TRBV4-2 and TRBJ2-1; 8 nucleotides agree with TRBD2. The germline CDR1 and CDR2 sequences are LGHNA and YNFKEQ. The CDR3 loop spans 17 amino acids. V lost 0 bases and J lost 7; bases outside the gene matches: 11.

The genes are TRBV9 and TRBJ2-2; 11 positions match TRBD2. Per germline, CDR1 SGDLS and CDR2 YYNGEE. The CDR3 contains 19 residues. V shed 1 base and J 1 base; nucleotides not matched to a gene: 9. The CDR3 DNA is TGTGCCAGCAGCGTAAGGCTAGCGGGGGGCTCGAGGAACACCGGGGAGCTGTTTTTT. Its translation is CASSVRLAGGSRNTGELFF.

The J gene is TRBJ1-6, the V gene TRBV7-2; D unresolved. Germline V gene data show CDR1 as SGHTA and CDR2 as FQGNSA. Trimming removed 1 base from V and 7 bases from J, with 8 bases in between. This CDR3 has 14 amino acids. The CDR3: CASSLVSENSPLHF. As DNA, the CDR3 is TGTGCCAGCAGCTTAGTCTCAGAAAATTCACCCCTCCACTTT.

The chain employs TRBV5-1 and TRBJ1-1; tentative D call: TRBD1 (5 bases). The CDR3 extends over 15 amino acids. Per the germline V gene, CDR1 is SGHRS and CDR2 is YFSETQ. The V end lost 0 bases, the J end lost 5 bases, and 14 bases lay between the germline ends. This chain's CDR3 is CASSLDGHPGTEAFF. The CDR3 DNA follows: TGCGCCAGCAGCTTGGACGGACACCCGGGAACTGAAGCTTTCTTT.

This clone came up a few times. The DNA of the CDR3 is TGCGCCAGCAGGACGGGGGAAAAACTGTTTTTT. It specifies CASRTGEKLFF. This chain connects TRBV10-2 to TRBJ1-4, with D uncertain. The V end lost 6 bases, the J end lost 8 bases, and 7 bases lay between the germline ends. CDR3 length equals 11 residues. CDR1 WSHSY and CDR2 SAAADI come from the germline V gene.

V usage is TRBV9 and J usage is TRBJ1-3; D possibly corresponds to TRBD1 (5 bases). Trimming pared 0 bases from V and 0 bases from J, leaving 10 bases between. The CDR3 totals 16 residues. The V gene's germline CDR1 is SGDLS and CDR2 YYNGEE. The CDR3 sequence is CASSVGDGFSGNTIYF. The CDR3 DNA reads as TGTGCCAGCAGCGTAGGGGACGGCTTCTCTGGAAACACCATATATTTT.

The V gene is TRBV5-1, the J gene TRBJ2-5, with 11 bases aligning to TRBD2. CDR3 length: 16 amino acids. Germline V gene data show CDR1 as SGHRS and CDR2 as YFSETQ. V was clipped by 0 bases and J by 7 bases; unmatched bases: 8. The CDR3: CASSLALAGGGGTQYF. For the CDR3, the DNA is TGCGCCAGCAGCTTGGCGCTAGCGGGGGGCGGAGGGACCCAGTACTTC.

J is TRBJ2-3 and V is TRBV11-2, with 11 bases that match TRBD2. V was clipped by 5 bases and J by 2 bases; unmatched bases: 9. The length of the CDR3 is 17 residues. Germline V CDR1 and CDR2: SGHAT, FQNNGV. Written as DNA, the CDR3 is TGTGCCAGCAGCCCGTGGGTAGCGGGGGGGATCACAGATACGCAGTATTTT. Its translation: CASSPWVAGGITDTQYF.

This chain links TRBV5-1 with TRBJ2-1; maybe TRBD2 (5 bases). Trimming cost V 8 bases and J 7 bases, with 10 bases left between them. This CDR3 has 11 amino acids. CDR1 SGHRS and CDR2 YFSETQ come from the germline V gene. This chain's CDR3 is CASAAGNEQFF. In DNA, the CDR3 is TGCGCCAGTGCCGCGGGTAATGAGCAGTTCTTC.